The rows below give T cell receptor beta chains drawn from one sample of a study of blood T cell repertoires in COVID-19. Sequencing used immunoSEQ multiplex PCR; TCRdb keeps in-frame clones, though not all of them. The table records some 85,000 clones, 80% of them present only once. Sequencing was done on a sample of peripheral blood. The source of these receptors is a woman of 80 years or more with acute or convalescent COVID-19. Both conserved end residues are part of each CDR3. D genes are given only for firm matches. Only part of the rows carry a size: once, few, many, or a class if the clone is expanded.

CDR3 protein: CASSLGAGPDTQYF
CDR3 DNA: TGCGCCAGCAGCTTGGGAGCGGGCCCAGATACGCAGTATTTT
J gene: TRBJ2-3
V gene: TRBV5-1
clone size: -
D gene: -

CDR3 protein: CASSPGTSGATGELFF
CDR3 DNA: TGTGCCAGCTCACCTGGGACTAGCGGGGCCACCGGGGAGCTGTTTTTT
J gene: TRBJ2-2
V gene: TRBV18
clone size: -
D gene: TRBD2

CDR3 protein: CASSQPGLAGAYSYEQYF
CDR3 DNA: TGTGCCAGCAGTCAGCCGGGACTAGCGGGAGCATACTCCTACGAGCAGTACTTC
J gene: TRBJ2-7
V gene: TRBV6-6
clone size: few
D gene: TRBD2

CDR3 protein: CASSPSAGRDQPQHF
CDR3 DNA: TGTGCCAGCTCACCATCGGCAGGGAGGGATCAGCCCCAGCATTTT
J gene: TRBJ1-5
V gene: TRBV18
clone size: few
D gene: -

CDR3 protein: CASSSPSEGDTQYF
CDR3 DNA: TGCGCCAGCAGCTCGCCTAGCGAGGGAGATACGCAGTATTTT
J gene: TRBJ2-3
V gene: TRBV5-1
clone size: -
D gene: -

CDR3 protein: CAAGIQETQYF
CDR3 DNA: TGTGCCGCCGGGATACAAGAGACCCAGTACTTC
J gene: TRBJ2-5
V gene: TRBV25-1
clone size: once
D gene: -

CDR3 protein: CASSEGGYGYTF
CDR3 DNA: TGTGCCAGCAGTGAAGGAGGCTATGGCTACACCTTC
J gene: TRBJ1-2
V gene: TRBV2
clone size: -
D gene: -

CDR3 protein: CASSRGTEASYEQYF
CDR3 DNA: TGTGCCAGCAGCCGAGGGACAGAAGCTTCCTACGAGCAGTACTTC
J gene: TRBJ2-7
V gene: TRBV3-1/TRBV3-2
clone size: -
D gene: TRBD1

CDR3 protein: CASSLALAGRYEQYF
CDR3 DNA: TGTGCCAGCAGCTTAGCCCTAGCGGGGCGTTACGAGCAGTACTTC
J gene: TRBJ2-7
V gene: TRBV7-9
clone size: -
D gene: TRBD2

CDR3 protein: CASSLGTGVNEQFF
CDR3 DNA: TGTGCCAGCAGCTTAGGGACAGGGGTGAATGAGCAGTTCTTC
J gene: TRBJ2-1
V gene: TRBV7-2
clone size: -
D gene: TRBD1

CDR3 protein: CATTDGRADEYF
CDR3 DNA: TGTGCCACTACCGACGGCAGGGCCGACGAATATTTT
J gene: TRBJ1-3
V gene: TRBV10-3
clone size: -
D gene: -

CDR3 protein: CATSRGKGVTEAFF
CDR3 DNA: TGTGCCACCAGCAGAGGGAAGGGGGTGACTGAAGCTTTCTTT
J gene: TRBJ1-1
V gene: TRBV15
clone size: -
D gene: -

CDR3 protein: CASSSRLESETQYF
CDR3 DNA: TGTGCCAGCAGCTCCCGTTTAGAATCAGAGACCCAGTACTTC
J gene: TRBJ2-5
V gene: TRBV5-4
clone size: -
D gene: -

CDR3 protein: CATSLSGANTGELFF
CDR3 DNA: TGTGCCACCAGTTTAAGCGGAGCGAACACCGGGGAGCTGTTTTTT
J gene: TRBJ2-2
V gene: TRBV24-1
clone size: once
D gene: -

CDR3 protein: CASSPAGTAFNYGYTF
CDR3 DNA: TGTGCCAGCAGTCCTGCTGGGACAGCTTTTAACTATGGCTACACCTTC
J gene: TRBJ1-2
V gene: TRBV27
clone size: -
D gene: TRBD1

CDR3 protein: CAISEGQSTDTQYF
CDR3 DNA: TGTGCCATCAGTGAAGGACAGTCCACAGATACGCAGTATTTT
J gene: TRBJ2-3
V gene: TRBV10-3
clone size: -
D gene: -

CDR3 protein: CASSGPGQGINYGYTF
CDR3 DNA: TGTGCCAGCAGCGGCCCTGGACAGGGAATTAACTATGGCTACACCTTC
J gene: TRBJ1-2
V gene: TRBV9
clone size: -
D gene: TRBD1

CDR3 protein: CAWSVRGAGTEAFF
CDR3 DNA: TGTGCCTGGAGTGTGAGGGGAGCGGGCACTGAAGCTTTCTTT
J gene: TRBJ1-1
V gene: TRBV30
clone size: -
D gene: -

CDR3 protein: CASSFERGYQETQYF
CDR3 DNA: TGTGCCAGCAGTTTCGAACGGGGGTACCAAGAGACCCAGTACTTC
J gene: TRBJ2-5
V gene: TRBV27
clone size: -
D gene: -

CDR3 protein: CASSSTNTKSSYEQYF
CDR3 DNA: TGTGCCAGCAGCTCGACAAACACAAAAAGCTCCTACGAGCAGTACTTC
J gene: TRBJ2-7
V gene: TRBV13
clone size: -
D gene: -

CDR3 protein: CATSWAGRITNEKLFF
CDR3 DNA: TGTGCCACCAGTTGGGCAGGGAGGATAACTAATGAAAAACTGTTTTTT
J gene: TRBJ1-4
V gene: TRBV24-1
clone size: once
D gene: -

CDR3 protein: CSAATSGRAGELFF
CDR3 DNA: TGCAGCGCCGCGACTAGCGGGAGGGCCGGGGAGCTGTTTTTT
J gene: TRBJ2-2
V gene: TRBV29-1
clone size: -
D gene: TRBD2

CDR3 protein: CASSSGGYGYTF
CDR3 DNA: TGTGCCAGCAGCTCCGGGGGCTATGGCTACACCTTC
J gene: TRBJ1-2
V gene: TRBV7-9
clone size: few
D gene: -

CDR3 protein: CASSISTALYEQYF
CDR3 DNA: TGTGCCAGTAGTATATCGACAGCCCTCTACGAGCAGTACTTC
J gene: TRBJ2-7
V gene: TRBV19
clone size: -
D gene: -

CDR3 protein: CASSASGISYNEQFF
CDR3 DNA: TGTGCCAGCAGCGCTAGCGGGATCTCCTACAATGAGCAGTTCTTC
J gene: TRBJ2-1
V gene: TRBV9
clone size: -
D gene: TRBD2

CDR3 protein: CASGPGGGSSYNEQFF
CDR3 DNA: TGTGCCAGCGGACCAGGGGGCGGGAGCTCCTACAATGAGCAGTTCTTC
J gene: TRBJ2-1
V gene: TRBV11-2
clone size: once
D gene: -

CDR3 protein: CASSPRGGGRGYTF
CDR3 DNA: TGTGCCAGTAGTCCCCGCGGGGGGGGCAGAGGCTACACCTTC
J gene: TRBJ1-2
V gene: TRBV19
clone size: -
D gene: -

CDR3 protein: CASSLARQGAYGYTF
CDR3 DNA: TGTGCCAGCAGCTTAGCGCGGCAGGGCGCCTATGGCTACACCTTC
J gene: TRBJ1-2
V gene: TRBV7-9
clone size: -
D gene: -

CDR3 protein: CASSMQMNTEAFF
CDR3 DNA: TGTGCCAGTAGTATGCAGATGAACACTGAAGCTTTCTTT
J gene: TRBJ1-1
V gene: TRBV19
clone size: -
D gene: -

CDR3 protein: CASSQALAEFYEQYF
CDR3 DNA: TGTGCCAGCAGCCAAGCGTTAGCGGAATTCTACGAGCAGTACTTC
J gene: TRBJ2-7
V gene: TRBV3-1/TRBV3-2
clone size: -
D gene: -

CDR3 protein: CASRGGEKLFF
CDR3 DNA: TGTGCCAGCAGGGGGGGTGAAAAACTGTTTTTT
J gene: TRBJ1-4
V gene: TRBV6-5
clone size: -
D gene: -

CDR3 protein: CASSPWAGGRTDTQYF
CDR3 DNA: TGTGCCAGCAGCCCCTGGGCGGGCGGACGCACAGATACGCAGTATTTT
J gene: TRBJ2-3
V gene: TRBV3-1/TRBV3-2
clone size: -
D gene: -

CDR3 protein: CASSPVGLLKNIQYF
CDR3 DNA: TGTGCCAGCAGCCCCGTTGGACTACTTAAAAACATTCAGTACTTC
J gene: TRBJ2-4
V gene: TRBV25-1
clone size: -
D gene: -

CDR3 protein: CASTNRGNSYNEQFF
CDR3 DNA: TGTGCCAGCACTAACAGGGGGAACTCCTACAATGAGCAGTTCTTC
J gene: TRBJ2-1
V gene: TRBV27
clone size: -
D gene: TRBD1

CDR3 protein: CAWSIGRFSSEQFF
CDR3 DNA: TGTGCCTGGAGCATTGGGAGGTTTAGTAGTGAGCAGTTCTTC
J gene: TRBJ2-1
V gene: TRBV30
clone size: -
D gene: -

CDR3 protein: CASSDKAGQGEQYF
CDR3 DNA: TGTGCCAGCAGTGACAAGGCCGGGCAGGGCGAGCAGTACTTC
J gene: TRBJ2-7
V gene: TRBV2
clone size: -
D gene: -

CDR3 protein: CASRPPQGQNTEAFF
CDR3 DNA: TGTGCCAGCAGACCACCTCAGGGGCAAAACACTGAAGCTTTCTTT
J gene: TRBJ1-1
V gene: TRBV6-5
clone size: -
D gene: -

CDR3 protein: CASSEDRTGNTIYF
CDR3 DNA: TGTGCCAGCAGTGAGGACAGGACTGGAAACACCATATATTTT
J gene: TRBJ1-3
V gene: TRBV6-1
clone size: -
D gene: TRBD1

CDR3 protein: CASSAGQGFYNEQFF
CDR3 DNA: TGTGCCAGCAGCGCGGGACAGGGGTTTTACAATGAGCAGTTCTTC
J gene: TRBJ2-1
V gene: TRBV9
clone size: -
D gene: TRBD1

CDR3 protein: CASSSMAIAGATTDTQYF
CDR3 DNA: TGTGCCAGCAGCTCAATGGCAATAGCGGGGGCCACCACAGATACGCAGTATTTT
J gene: TRBJ2-3
V gene: TRBV7-6
clone size: -
D gene: TRBD2

CDR3 protein: CASNPGLAGGPETQYF
CDR3 DNA: TGCGCCAGCAACCCAGGACTAGCGGGGGGGCCGGAGACCCAGTACTTC
J gene: TRBJ2-5
V gene: TRBV5-1
clone size: -
D gene: TRBD2

CDR3 protein: CASSQLQGANGAFF
CDR3 DNA: TGTGCCAGCAGCCAACTCCAGGGGGCAAACGGGGCTTTCTTT
J gene: TRBJ1-1
V gene: TRBV3-1/TRBV3-2
clone size: -
D gene: TRBD1

CDR3 protein: CASSFLYEQYF
CDR3 DNA: TGTGCCAGCAGTTTTCTCTACGAGCAGTACTTC
J gene: TRBJ2-7
V gene: TRBV12-3/TRBV12-4
clone size: -
D gene: -

CDR3 protein: CASSSPGGGGYEQYF
CDR3 DNA: TGTGCCAGCAGCTCCCCTGGCGGGGGGGGTTACGAGCAGTACTTC
J gene: TRBJ2-7
V gene: TRBV13
clone size: many
D gene: TRBD2

CDR3 protein: CASTPRLAGGPSTGELFF
CDR3 DNA: TGTGCCAGTACCCCGCGACTAGCGGGAGGGCCGAGCACCGGGGAGCTGTTTTTT
J gene: TRBJ2-2
V gene: TRBV19
clone size: few
D gene: TRBD2

CDR3 protein: CASSPNSYNEQFF
CDR3 DNA: TGTGCCAGCAGCCCCAACTCCTACAATGAGCAGTTCTTC
J gene: TRBJ2-1
V gene: TRBV25-1
clone size: -
D gene: -

CDR3 protein: CASSFGTGDGTDTQYF
CDR3 DNA: TGTGCCAGCAGTTTCGGGACAGGGGACGGCACAGATACGCAGTATTTT
J gene: TRBJ2-3
V gene: TRBV27
clone size: -
D gene: TRBD1

CDR3 protein: CASSSYNRDRVETQYF
CDR3 DNA: TGTGCCAGCAGCTCATATAACCGGGACAGGGTAGAGACCCAGTACTTC
J gene: TRBJ2-5
V gene: TRBV5-6
clone size: -
D gene: TRBD1

CDR3 protein: CASSLGQDSYEQYF
CDR3 DNA: TGTGCCAGCAGCTTGGGACAGGACTCCTACGAGCAGTACTTC
J gene: TRBJ2-7
V gene: TRBV7-3
clone size: -
D gene: TRBD1

CDR3 protein: CASSSQSYEQYF
CDR3 DNA: TGTGCCAGCAGTTCACAGTCCTACGAGCAGTACTTC
J gene: TRBJ2-7
V gene: TRBV6-5
clone size: -
D gene: -